This T cell receptor (beta chain) was found in a study of T cells in localized non-small cell lung cancer. With regard to this clone: The antigen remains unidentified.

General study points: Within adjacent lung there appeared a median roughly 60 of the top 100 tumor clones. Clonality peaked in uninvolved adjacent lung rather than tumor.

This table comes from immunoSEQ multiplex PCR, and its TCRdb copy is limited to in-frame clones, with some not included. The repertoire consists of 40,000 to 60,000 clones, with 65% to 90% occurring once and the leading ten covering 15% to 20%. The ends were cut back, 0 bases at V and 8 bases at J, with 11 bases in the middle. The CDR3 has 13 residues. The germline V gene encodes CDR1 GTSNPN and CDR2 SVGIG (reference sequence). The source of this sequence is a man between 40 and 70 years old with stage III lung adenocarcinoma. The sequenced sample was peripheral blood mononuclear cells, obtained before any cancer treatment. This rearrangement joins TRBV30 to TRBJ1-3; D is undetermined. The CDR3 sequence: CAWSVFRADTIYF. The CDR3, as DNA: TGTGCCTGGAGTGTATTCCGCGCGGACACCATATATTTT.